This T cell receptor beta chain was obtained from a study of molecular identifiers for immune sequencing clone quantification. Study-level results: Clonotypes topping 20 RNA copies carried over 99% of effector molecules but under 1% of naive ones.

With listed TCR primers and previously described methods, bulk TCR libraries were prepared. TCRdb recomputed calls from the PCR reads with MiXCR, one row per CDR3 protein. The data contain around 480,000 distinct CDR3 sequences, 25% of them seen just once; the ten biggest clones take up 0.7% to 0.9%. From germline, CDR1 is LNHDA and CDR2 SQIVND (reference sequence). This CDR3 has 14 residues. The germline V and J ends were trimmed by 3 bases and 5 bases, with 11 bases remaining between them. On this clonotype itself: Its specificity is not known.

Sequencing input: naive CD8+ T cells from blood, with Jurkat cell RNA spiked in. Subset defined: FACS-sorted CD8+CD4-CCR7+CD45RA+ naive T cells. This receptor was identified in a human donor in good health. Some libraries in this study had Jurkat cell RNA spiked in. This rearrangement joins TRBV19 to TRBJ2-1; D is unresolved. This CDR3 is CASSIWVGDNEQFF. The CDR3 DNA follows: TGTGCCAGTAGTATTTGGGTAGGCGACAATGAGCAGTTCTTC. Together with reference TRBV19 and TRBJ2-1, the CDR3 gives the full variable domain: DGGITQSPKYLFRKEGQNVTLSCEQNLNHDAMYWYRQDPGQGLRLIYYSQIVNDFQKGDIAEGYSVSREKKESFPLTVTSAQKNPTAFYLCASSIWVGDNEQFFGPGTRLTVL.